Shown below are 20 T cell receptor beta chains from a single sample sequenced in a study of blood T cell repertoires in COVID-19. The method was immunoSEQ multiplex PCR; TCRdb's version includes in-frame clones alone and lacks a portion of them. The sample lists roughly 43,000 clones, roughly 80% seen once, with under 25% in the top ten. Sequencing was carried out using peripheral blood. Source of these receptors: a woman aged 55-70 years with acute or convalescent COVID-19.

V and J are TRBV12-5 and TRBJ2-1; 12 nucleotides align to TRBD2. Trimming at V came to 0 bases and at J to 1 base, leaving 13 bases not matched to a gene. The CDR3 spans 21 residues. Per the germline V gene, CDR1 is LGHNT and CDR2 is FRNRAP. The CDR3 spells CASGLVLSELAGGRSYNEQFF. In DNA, the CDR3 is TGTGCTAGTGGTTTGGTACTGTCTGAGCTAGCGGGGGGGCGGTCCTACAATGAGCAGTTCTTC.

The V call is TRBV6-2 or TRBV6-3, the J call TRBJ1-1; 9 nucleotides align to TRBD1. The J segment lost 6 bases and the V segment lost 0 bases, leaving 8 bases of the junction unmatched. This CDR3 spans 16 amino acids. The germline V gene has CDR1 MNHEY and CDR2 SVGEGT. The CDR3 loop is CASSYSPWTGVPEAFF. The CDR3 DNA reads TGTGCCAGCAGTTACTCTCCTTGGACAGGGGTTCCTGAAGCTTTCTTT.

The chain carries TRBV19 and TRBJ1-5; TRBD1 is a possible D gene (5 bases). Per the germline V gene, CDR1 is LNHDA and CDR2 is SQIVND (reference sequence). The CDR3 totals 16 residues. V was trimmed by 0 bases and J by 6 bases, leaving 15 bases between them. CDR3 DNA sequence: TGTGCCAGTAGTATAGATCGCGTGGCAGGGCTTCAGCCCCAGCATTTT. Translated: CASSIDRVAGLQPQHF.

The chain uses TRBV7-2 and TRBJ2-1; D might be TRBD1 (7 bases). Germline V gives CDR1 SGHTA, CDR2 FQGNSA. The length of the CDR3 is 13 residues. Trimming left V 5 bases short and J 4 bases short, with 9 bases between. CDR3 in amino acids: CASSAGQYNEQFF. For the CDR3, the DNA is TGTGCCAGCAGCGCGGGACAGTACAATGAGCAGTTCTTC.

The CDR3 sequence is CASSSASGGLDEQFF. DNA of the CDR3: TGTGCCAGCAGCTCAGCTAGCGGGGGCCTAGATGAGCAGTTCTTC. The chain carries TRBV7-3 and TRBJ2-1; the match to TRBD2 covers 10 bases. Trimming removed 4 bases from V and 8 bases from J; junction bases left unmatched: 8. CDR1 is SGHTA and CDR2 is FQGTGA in the germline V gene. This CDR3 comprises 15 residues.

The chain joins TRBV6-6 to TRBJ2-2; no reliable D call. CDR1 and CDR2 (germline): MNHNY, SVGAGI (reference sequence). Trimming cost V 7 bases and J 3 bases, with 12 bases left between them. The CDR3 has 14 amino acids. The CDR3 region is CASTLDSDTGELFF. The CDR3 nucleotides read TGTGCCAGCACTCTAGACTCGGACACCGGGGAGCTGTTTTTT.

This clone has more than one count but fewer than ten. CDR3 protein: CASSWRTGGNTGELFF. The CDR3 region has the DNA TGTGCCAGCAGCTGGCGGACAGGGGGTAACACCGGGGAGCTGTTTTTT. The V gene is TRBV5-5, the J gene TRBJ2-2, with 10 bases fitting TRBD1. Germline loops: CDR1 SGHKS, CDR2 YYEKEE (reference sequence). The V and J ends lost 3 bases and 2 bases, in that order; junction bases with no gene match: 4. The CDR3 contains 16 residues.

The chain joins TRBV19 to TRBJ1-5; D perhaps matches TRBD1 (6 bases). The CDR3 consists of 13 residues. The V gene lost 9 bases and the J gene lost 2 bases, with 11 bases spanning the gap. CDR1 is LNHDA and CDR2 is SQIVND in the germline V gene (reference sequence). DNA of the CDR3: TGTGCCAGCTCGACAGGTCGCAATCAGCCCCAGCATTTT. Its protein is CASSTGRNQPQHF.

On this clone: An end of the junction differs from the germline gene, which may be a read error. This rearrangement joins TRBV5-6 to TRBJ2-4; 10 bases are a match to TRBD1. The length of the CDR3 is 13 residues. The V gene's germline CDR1 is SGHDT and CDR2 YYEEEE. The CDR3 reads CASSDGTGASQGF. DNA of the CDR3: TGTGCCAGCAGCGACGGGACAGGGGCCTCCCAGGGCTTC.

This chain uses TRBV7-2 with TRBJ2-7; a weak D match, TRBD2 (6 bases). CDR3 size: 14 residues. Germline lookup yields CDR1 SGHTA and CDR2 FQGNSA. V was cut by 0 bases and J by 3 bases, with 9 bases left in between. The CDR3 loop is CASSLAAGNYEQYF. CDR3 DNA sequence: TGTGCCAGCAGCTTAGCGGCGGGGAACTACGAGCAGTACTTC.

The chain combines TRBV19 with TRBJ2-5; 9 nucleotides line up with TRBD2. V lost 1 base and J lost 5; bases outside the gene matches: 5. This CDR3 spans 15 amino acids. Germline CDR1 LNHDA, CDR2 SQIVND (reference sequence). The CDR3 spells CASSIAAGGWETQYF. The CDR3 DNA follows: TGTGCCAGTAGTATAGCAGCGGGGGGTTGGGAGACCCAGTACTTC.

This clone has a single count. This chain links TRBV5-6 with TRBJ2-7, with D maybe TRBD1 (6 bases). The V gene's germline CDR1 is SGHDT and CDR2 YYEEEE. The CDR3 covers 15 residues. V gave up 4 bases and J gave up 2 bases, with 16 bases separating them. CDR3 in amino acids: CASSLFRDTAYEQYF. CDR3 nucleotide sequence: TGTGCCAGCAGCCTGTTCCGGGACACAGCCTACGAGCAGTACTTC. The variable domain in full, completed from reference TRBV5-6 and TRBJ2-7, reads DAGVTQSPTHLIKTRGQQVTLRCSPKSGHDTVSWYQQALGQGPQFIFQYYEEEERQRGNFPDRFSGHQFPNYSSELNVNALLLGDSALYLCASSLFRDTAYEQYFGPGTRLTVT.

The sample holds one count of this clone. The genes are TRBV5-4 and TRBJ2-1; TRBD1 aligns across 7 bases. The germline V gene encodes CDR1 SGHNT and CDR2 YYREEE (reference sequence). Trimming cost V 4 bases and J 10 bases; bases outside gene matches: 8. This CDR3 spans 13 amino acids. CDR3 region: CASSQGGKKEQFF. The CDR3 nucleotides read TGTGCCAGCAGCCAAGGGGGCAAGAAAGAGCAGTTCTTC.

The rearrangement links TRBV10-3 to TRBJ1-4; a weak D match, TRBD1 (5 bases). The CDR3 has 14 residues. The V end was cut by 6 bases, the J end by 0 bases, with 8 bases between. Germline V gene data show CDR1 as ENHRY and CDR2 as SYGVKD. The CDR3 region has the DNA TGTGCCATCAGCGACAGCTCAACTAATGAAAAACTGTTTTTT. It yields the protein CAISDSSTNEKLFF.

The V gene is TRBV7-9, the J gene TRBJ1-5, with D possibly matching TRBD1 (5 bases). Trimming took 4 bases from V and 9 from J, leaving 7 bases between them. The germline CDR1 and CDR2 sequences are SEHNR and FQNEAQ (reference sequence). The CDR3 has 11 amino acids. CDR3 in DNA: TGTGCCAGCAGCTCCACAGGGCCCCAGCATTTT. Translated, it gives CASSSTGPQHF.

This clone was observed once. This chain links TRBV3-1 (or the pseudogene TRBV3-2) with TRBJ1-4, with D perhaps TRBD1 (5 bases). The CDR3 has 13 residues. The V gene lost 6 bases and the J gene lost 8 bases, with 13 bases spanning the gap. Germline-derived CDR1 and CDR2 are LGHDT and YNNKEL (reference sequence). The DNA for the CDR3 is TGTGCCAGCAGACCTTTCGGGGGAGAAAAACTGTTTTTT. Its protein is CASRPFGGEKLFF.

This clone has just a few counts. The genes are TRBV6-5 and TRBJ1-1; D call uncertain. There are 14 residues in the CDR3. V was pared by 8 bases and J by 3 bases, with 16 bases between. Germline values: CDR1 MNHEY, CDR2 SVGAGI. CDR3 region: CASGVESGYTEAFF. The CDR3 DNA reads as TGTGCCAGCGGAGTGGAGAGTGGATACACTGAAGCTTTCTTT.

In nucleotides, the CDR3 is TGCGCCAGCAGCTCCGACGGGGGGGAGCAGTTCTTC. Translated: CASSSDGGEQFF. The chain uses TRBV5-1 and TRBJ2-1; TRBD2 aligns across 7 bases. The junction had 4 bases not matched to a gene; V was cut back by 3 bases and J by 10 bases. Germline CDR1 is SGHRS and CDR2 is YFSETQ. The CDR3 totals 12 residues.

CDR3 sequence (DNA): TGTGCCAGTTCCGGGACAGCTTATGAAAAACTGTTTTTT. Encoded protein: CASSGTAYEKLFF. The rearrangement uses TRBV19 and TRBJ1-4; 7 nucleotides agree with TRBD1. The junction had 6 bases not matched to a gene; V was cut back by 8 bases and J by 6 bases. Germline V gene sequence: CDR1 LNHDA, CDR2 SQIVND (reference sequence). This CDR3 contains 13 residues.

V and J are TRBV5-1 and TRBJ2-7; a possible D gene is TRBD2 (5 bases). The CDR3 extends over 14 amino acids. The V end lost 0 bases, the J end lost 3 bases, and 10 bases lay between the germline ends. The germline V gene encodes CDR1 SGHRS and CDR2 YFSETQ. In DNA form, the CDR3 reads TGCGCCAGCAGCTTGGCCCTTGGAGGCTACGAGCAGTACTTC. It translates to CASSLALGGYEQYF.